This entry describes one T cell receptor (beta chain). Germline V gene sequence: CDR1 KGHDR, CDR2 SFDVKD. The V segment lost 6 bases and the J segment 4 bases; nucleotides outside the gene matches: 6. This CDR3 is 14 amino acids long. These data belong to a study of blood T cell repertoires in COVID-19. As for the study in general: Sites in the United States, Italy and Spain provided acute and convalescent COVID-19 samples. Nucleic acid was either cDNA or gDNA, and it came from T cells, B-cell-depleted T cells, or PBMCs.

Original data processing: Reference gene primer amplification gave nucleated cell count estimates. The repertoire was sequenced with immunoSEQ multiplex PCR; TCRdb's copy has only in-frame clones and lacks some. The DNA was the basis for D and trimming; V, J and clone size are from that table. The sample comprises 65,000 to 95,000 clones, 85% of which are singletons, and approximately 20% rests with the top ten. The specimen was peripheral blood. The chain employs TRBV24-1 and TRBJ2-7, with 9 bases matching TRBD2. The source of this sequence is an elderly man with active or convalescent COVID-19. Written as DNA, the CDR3 is TGTGCCACCAGTAATGCTAGCGGGAATTACGAGCAGTACGTC. This gives the protein CATSNASGNYEQYV.